A selection of T cell receptor beta chains follows, all from one sample in a study of blood T cell repertoires in COVID-19. Assay: immunoSEQ multiplex PCR; the TCRdb copy retains only in-frame clones and omits some. Of fewer than 200,000 clones listed, around 84% are singletons. Sequencing input: peripheral blood. Source of these receptors: a woman between 45 and 60 years old with COVID-19, enrolled during active disease. The CDR3 runs from the conserved cysteine through the conserved F or W.

V | CDR3
TRBV3-1/TRBV3-2 | CASSQSTRYNEQFF
TRBV11-2 | CASSLVGLAGGRETQYF
TRBV29-1 | CSVEDNSGADTQYF
TRBV27 | CASSFGTQLTGELFF
TRBV11-2 | CASSLVAGLGDTIYF
TRBV9 | CASSVSSDEKLFF
TRBV5-6 | CASSKTGAGNTIYF
TRBV5-4 | CASSSRLAGLDTQYF
TRBV27 | CASSSPRGGYNEQFF
TRBV3-1/TRBV3-2 | CASSQVGLADLWTDTQYF
TRBV6-2/TRBV6-3 | CASSYGQGVSSYTF
TRBV6-2/TRBV6-3 | CASSYAGLTYEQYF
TRBV28 | CASSLRAGGYTDTQYF
TRBV6-2/TRBV6-3 | CASSMGAAEQYF
TRBV4-1 | CASSQDERGGPQDEQFF
TRBV29-1 | CSVEEAGQGDTIYF
TRBV12-3/TRBV12-4 | CASSTTSPVGYTF
TRBV5-1 | CASSLEGLDGPQHF
TRBV6-5 | CASSYSRFEQYF
TRBV5-1 | CASSRGGGAGQETQYF
TRBV21-1 | CASSNSPTEQHSSGNTIYF
TRBV4-2 | CASSPARLAGGQETQYF
TRBV11-2 | CASSFPGQEWGTDTQYF
TRBV12-5 | CASGSLNEKLFF
TRBV19 | CASSMGQGVLNTGELFF
TRBV7-9 | CASSPTQATNEKLFF
TRBV3-1/TRBV3-2 | CASSQGTGGGYGYTF
TRBV28 | CASRTPGQGAAEQYF
TRBV6-5 | CASSPMGQQETQYF
TRBV11-3 | CASSLDLQGETQYF
TRBV5-1 | CASSLAGPTGSSTEAFF
TRBV7-2 | CASSSLNSYNSPLHF
TRBV13 | CATGRGEHEQYF
TRBV28 | CASSNTNYEQYF
TRBV5-5 | CASSWRTSADTQYF
TRBV3-1/TRBV3-2 | CASSRRGGVFEKLFF
TRBV7-8 | CASSLRGIRTNQETQYF
TRBV3-1/TRBV3-2 | CASSQSSTGSSPLHF
TRBV9 | CASSFPGQGDEKLFF
TRBV28 | CASSSATPGQPQHF
TRBV19 | CASSSRQGDYGYTF
TRBV12-3/TRBV12-4 | CASSRGDTQYF
TRBV21-1 | CASSNHPGGAPYNEQFF
TRBV9 | CASSPVSGQGANTGELFF
TRBV7-8 | CASSQTDILGDTGELFF
TRBV7-7 | CASSLAPGGRPDTQYF
TRBV2 | CASDRDTAYGYTF
TRBV3-1/TRBV3-2 | CASSQEVTTQETQYF
TRBV19 | CASSSLLNTEAFF
TRBV7-7 | CASSLGLAGGARQETQYF
TRBV2 | CASSALDRGNTEAFF
TRBV28 | CASSFDRYSSEAFF
TRBV5-6 | CAGNRRDRGPLEQYF
TRBV7-6 | CASSLGRGRTGELFF
TRBV6-5 | CASNIQGAGGEAFF
TRBV21-1 | CASSKGQEITDTQYF
TRBV15 | CATSRPTYRDRDEQYF
TRBV28 | CASSRTIYNEQFF
TRBV28 | CASSSTGPKNQPQHF